Below, 17 T cell receptor beta chains from the same sample are listed, as sequenced in a study of Graves' ophthalmopathy and Graves' hyperthyroidism. Amplified material comprised TCR beta CDR3 regions derived from RNA transcripts. RT-PCR was first run with HTBI primers, then multiplex PCR in a second round. TCRdb called the multiplex PCR reads again in MiXCR, with one record for every CDR3 protein. Counted here are a few hundred thousand distinct CDR3 sequences, approximately 20% occurring once; the ten biggest clones make up 1.6%. The specimen was peripheral blood. The source is a woman younger than 30 with Graves' ophthalmopathy.

The table lists this clonotype with many counts. The chain combines TRBV11-2 with TRBJ1-2; D possibly corresponds to TRBD1 (6 bases). The CDR3 sequence is 16 residues long. The germline V gene has CDR1 SGHAT and CDR2 FQNNGV. Trimming removed 4 bases from V and 4 bases from J, with 19 bases in between. For the CDR3, the DNA is TGTGCCAGCAGCTCCCAAATGCAGGGGCTGAGCTATGGCTACACCTTC. Translating gives CASSSQMQGLSYGYTF.

The chain combines TRBV6-2 or TRBV6-3 with TRBJ2-7; 7 positions match TRBD2. The germline gives CDR1 MNHEY, CDR2 SVGEGT. Trimming removed 0 bases from V and 4 bases from J; junction bases left unmatched: 6. The CDR3 has 15 amino acids. CDR3 region: CASSYSAEGGYEQYF. The CDR3 coding sequence is TGTGCCAGCAGTTACTCGGCTGAGGGAGGGTACGAGCAGTACTTC.

The chain uses TRBV6-2 or TRBV6-3 and TRBJ2-5, with 9 bases aligning to TRBD1. There are 17 residues in the CDR3. The germline CDR1 and CDR2 sequences are MNHEY and SVGEGT. V trimming: 5 bases; J trimming: 1 base; junction bases outside the gene matches: 11. The CDR3 DNA reads as TGTGCCAGCAGTCCGGGACAGGGTCAACAATTCCAAGAGACCCAGTACTTC. Amino acids: CASSPGQGQQFQETQYF.

This clonotype was observed at least ten times. The chain uses TRBV6-2 or TRBV6-3 and TRBJ1-1, with TRBD1 as a possible D gene (6 bases). The ends were cut back, 0 bases at V and 5 bases at J, with 13 bases in the middle. Germline V gives CDR1 MNHEY, CDR2 SVGEGT. The CDR3 contains 15 residues. The CDR3 DNA sequence: TGTGCCAGCAGTTACTCATCCAGGGGAGGAACTGAAGCTTTCTTT. The encoded protein is CASSYSSRGGTEAFF.

Many counts were recorded for this clonotype. The chain combines TRBV6-2 or TRBV6-3 with TRBJ1-5, with D hard to call. CDR1 and CDR2 from the germline V gene are MNHEY and SVGEGT. This CDR3 has 15 amino acids. Trimming removed 3 bases from V and 6 bases from J, with 15 bases in between. The CDR3 spells CASSYLESVTQPQHF. In DNA form, the CDR3 reads TGTGCCAGCAGTTATCTAGAGTCAGTTACTCAGCCCCAGCATTTT.

This clonotype was detected many times. This sequence joins TRBV29-1 and TRBJ1-2, with a tentative D call TRBD1 (6 bases). V lost 3 bases, J lost 2 bases, and 10 bases lay in between. The CDR3 has 13 residues. The germline CDR1 and CDR2 sequences are SQVTM and ANQGSEA. CDR3 bases: TGCAGCGTTGAGGGCGGACAGAACTATGGCTACACCTTC. Residues: CSVEGGQNYGYTF. The full variable domain, completed using reference TRBV29-1 and TRBJ1-2, is SAVISQKPSRDICQRGTSLTIQCQVDSQVTMMFWYRQQPGQSLTLIATANQGSEATYESGFVIDKFPISRPNLTFSTLTVSNMSPEDSSIYLCSVEGGQNYGYTFGSGTRLTVV.

This chain uses TRBV20-1 with TRBJ2-5; D possibly corresponds to TRBD2 (7 bases). Trimming took 1 base from V and 5 from J, leaving 17 bases between them. Germline CDR1 reads DFQATT; CDR2 reads SNEGSKA (reference sequence). The CDR3 is made up of 15 amino acids. CDR3 region: CSARVKGGAGETQYF. The CDR3 region has the DNA TGCAGTGCTAGAGTGAAGGGGGGGGCTGGGGAGACCCAGTACTTC.

The sample holds many counts of this clonotype. This sequence joins TRBV6-5 and TRBJ2-7; TRBD2 aligns across 8 bases. J was trimmed by 2 bases and V by 8 bases; bases with no gene match: 2. CDR1 MNHEY and CDR2 SVGAGI come from the germline V gene. The CDR3 extends over 12 amino acids. The CDR3 region is CASVGRAYEQYF. The CDR3 region has the DNA TGTGCCAGCGTCGGGAGGGCCTACGAGCAGTACTTC.

This clonotype was seen many times. V and J are TRBV30 and TRBJ1-5; 9 bases line up with TRBD1. CDR1 GTSNPN and CDR2 SVGIG come from the germline V gene (reference sequence). This CDR3 region has 16 residues. Trimming at V came to 2 bases and at J to 3 bases, leaving 8 bases not matched to a gene. This chain's CDR3 is CAWSYRGPVINQPQHF. In DNA form, the CDR3 reads TGTGCCTGGAGTTACAGGGGGCCGGTGATCAATCAGCCCCAGCATTTT.

The chain uses TRBV24-1 and TRBJ2-7; 8 bases map to TRBD2. The CDR3 has 15 residues. Germline trimming cut 5 bases from V and 2 bases from J; bases unmatched to any gene: 7. In germline, CDR1 is KGHDR, CDR2 SFDVKD. The CDR3 spells CATSAKAGLAYEQYF. The CDR3 region has the DNA TGTGCCACCAGTGCTAAGGCGGGACTAGCCTACGAGCAGTACTTC.

This clonotype has at least ten counts. V and J are TRBV11-2 and TRBJ1-6; D gene ambiguous. CDR3 length: 14 amino acids. Germline V gene sequence: CDR1 SGHAT, CDR2 FQNNGV. Between the trimmed V and J ends, which lost 3 bases and 5 bases, there was a span of 8 bases. The CDR3: CASSFPIDNSPLHF. The CDR3 region has the DNA TGTGCCAGCAGCTTTCCAATCGATAATTCACCCCTCCACTTT.

This clonotype was seen ten or more times. The rearrangement uses TRBV3-1 and TRBJ2-4, with D perhaps TRBD2 (5 bases). V was cut by 0 bases and J by 8 bases, with 11 bases left in between. CDR3 length equals 14 residues. Germline lookup yields CDR1 LGHDT and CDR2 YNNKEL (reference sequence). The CDR3: CASSQDGRGDIQYF. CDR3 DNA sequence: TGTGCCAGCAGCCAAGATGGCCGGGGTGACATTCAGTACTTC.

This clonotype was seen repeatedly, ten times or more. The V and J genes are TRBV30 and TRBJ2-7; D is perhaps TRBD2 (5 bases). The V gene lost 0 bases and the J gene lost 0 bases, with 12 bases spanning the gap. Germline CDR1 reads GTSNPN; CDR2 reads SVGIG (reference sequence). The CDR3 sequence is 15 residues long. CDR3 amino acids: CAWSVSGILSYEQYF. In DNA form, the CDR3 reads TGTGCCTGGAGTGTAAGCGGAATTCTCTCCTACGAGCAGTACTTC.

This clonotype showed up many times. This chain's CDR3 is CASSQEMDRVGAFF. DNA for the CDR3: TGCGCCAGCAGCCAAGAAATGGACAGGGTGGGGGCTTTCTTT. V is TRBV4-3 and J is TRBJ1-1, with 8 bases aligning to TRBD1. The germline V gene encodes CDR1 LGHNA and CDR2 YSLEER. The V and J ends lost 0 bases and 11 bases, in that order; junction bases with no gene match: 8. This CDR3 has 14 amino acids.

This clonotype was counted at least ten times. The J gene is TRBJ1-1, the V gene TRBV6-1; perhaps TRBD1 as D (5 bases). V was clipped by 8 bases and J by 0 bases, with 16 bases between them. Looked up from germline, CDR1 is MNHNS and CDR2 is SASEGT. The CDR3 consists of 15 residues. The CDR3 loop is CASFEDGGLNTEAFF. CDR3 DNA sequence: TGTGCCAGCTTCGAGGATGGGGGACTGAACACTGAAGCTTTCTTT.

This clonotype showed up many times. This chain uses TRBV12-3 or TRBV12-4 with TRBJ1-1; D gene uncertain. CDR3 length: 11 amino acids. The V gene lost 6 bases and the J gene lost 8 bases, with 10 bases spanning the gap. CDR3 nucleotides: TGTGCCAGCAGGGCGGGTGGGGAAGCTTTCTTT. This sequence encodes CASRAGGEAFF.

A single count supports this clonotype. The V gene is TRBV28, the J gene TRBJ1-1; TRBD1 matches at 7 bases. In germline, CDR1 is MDHEN, CDR2 SYDVKM. CDR3 length: 11 amino acids. Here the CDR3 reads CSATGDTEAFF. For the CDR3, the DNA is TGTAGCGCAACAGGGGACACTGAAGCTTTCTTT.